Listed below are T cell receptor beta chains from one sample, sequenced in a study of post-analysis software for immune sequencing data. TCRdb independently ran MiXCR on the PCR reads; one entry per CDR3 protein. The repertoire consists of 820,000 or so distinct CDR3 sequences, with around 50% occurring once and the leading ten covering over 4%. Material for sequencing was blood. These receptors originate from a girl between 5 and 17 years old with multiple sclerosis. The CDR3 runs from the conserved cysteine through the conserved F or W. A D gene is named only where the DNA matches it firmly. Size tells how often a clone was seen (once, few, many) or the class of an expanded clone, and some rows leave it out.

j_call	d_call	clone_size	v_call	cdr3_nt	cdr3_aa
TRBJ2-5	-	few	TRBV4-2	TGTGCCAGCAGCCAATCACAGGGCTCGGGAGAGCAGTACTTC	CASSQSQGSGEQYF
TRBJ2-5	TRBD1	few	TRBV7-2	TGTGCCAGCAGCTTAATGCAGGGGGCACGGGAGACCCAGTACTTC	CASSLMQGARETQYF
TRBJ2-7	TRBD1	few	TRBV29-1	TGCAGCGTCCCACGAGGGACAGGGGGCACCTACGAGCAGTACTTC	CSVPRGTGGTYEQYF
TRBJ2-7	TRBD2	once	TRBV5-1	TGCGCCAGCAGCTGGACCTTTACTAGCGGGAGTTCCTACGAGCAGTACTTC	CASSWTFTSGSSYEQYF
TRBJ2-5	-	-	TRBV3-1	TGTGCCAGCAGCCACGGGTTGGAGACCCAGTACTTC	CASSHGLETQYF
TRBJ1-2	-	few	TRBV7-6	TGTGCCAGCAGCTTAGGGTCACAGGTCTATGGCTACACCTTC	CASSLGSQVYGYTF
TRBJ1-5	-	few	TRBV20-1	TGCAGTGCTAACCTCGGGGGAACTCAGCCCCAGCATTTT	CSANLGGTQPQHF
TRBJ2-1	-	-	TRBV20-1	TGCAGTGCAAAACTTACAGGTTACAATGAGCAGTTCTTC	CSAKLTGYNEQFF
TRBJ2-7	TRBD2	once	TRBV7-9	TGTGCCAGCAACCCAGCGGGGACCTCCTACGAGCAGTACTTC	CASNPAGTSYEQYF
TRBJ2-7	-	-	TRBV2	TGTGCCAGCAGGGGTCACGAGCAGTACTTC	CASRGHEQYF
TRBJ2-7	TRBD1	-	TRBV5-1	TGCGCCAGCAGCTTAACAGGGGCCGGGCGGAACACCTACGAGCAGTACTTC	CASSLTGAGRNTYEQYF
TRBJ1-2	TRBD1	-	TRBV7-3	TGTGCCAGCAGCTTAATAGCAGGGGGCAACTATGGCTACACCTTC	CASSLIAGGNYGYTF
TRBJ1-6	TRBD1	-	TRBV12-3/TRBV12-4	TGTGCCAGCAGTTTGGGGACAGGAGTTCACCTCCACTTT	CASSLGTGVHLHF
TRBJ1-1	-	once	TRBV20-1	TGCAGTCCAACGACAGCCAATATGAACACTGAAGCTTTCTTT	CSPTTANMNTEAFF
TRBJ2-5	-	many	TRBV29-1	TGCAGCGTTGGAACTCAAGAGACCCAGTACTTC	CSVGTQETQYF
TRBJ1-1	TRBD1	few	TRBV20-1	TGCAGTGCCACCGACAGGGCGAACACTGAAGCTTTCTTT	CSATDRANTEAFF
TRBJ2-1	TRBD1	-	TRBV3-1	TGTGCCAGCAGCCAAGACGGGACAGGGGGCAACAATGAGCAGTTCTTC	CASSQDGTGGNNEQFF